The 15 T cell receptor beta chains reported below all come from one sample, sequenced in a study of blood T cell repertoires in COVID-19. The method was immunoSEQ multiplex PCR; TCRdb's version includes in-frame clones alone and lacks a portion of them. This table holds hundreds of thousands of clones, 87% found once. Sequenced sample: peripheral blood. The origin of the receptors is a woman between 50 and 59 years old with COVID-19, enrolled during active disease.

This clone appeared once. The chain links TRBV2 to TRBJ2-3; TRBD2 might be the D (6 bases). Looked up from germline, CDR1 is SNHLY and CDR2 is FYNNEI. The CDR3 covers 14 residues. V was shortened by 7 bases and J by 1 base, with 12 bases between the two germline ends. The CDR3 region has the DNA TGTGCCAGCACTCGGGAGCGAGGCACAGATACGCAGTATTTT. Translating it yields CASTRERGTDTQYF.

This clone appeared a single time. The J gene is TRBJ2-4, the V gene TRBV18; the D is unclear. CDR1 KGHSH and CDR2 LQKENI come from the germline V gene. The CDR3 loop spans 13 amino acids. V lost 3 bases and J lost 5, with 8 bases in between. The CDR3 bases are TGTGCCAGCTCACCTCAGCGCGAAAACATTCAGTACTTC. Amino acids: CASSPQRENIQYF. Using reference TRBV18 and TRBJ2-4 for the parts outside the CDR3, the full variable domain is NAGVMQNPRHLVRRRGQEARLRCSPMKGHSHVYWYRQLPEEGLKFMVYLQKENIIDESGMPKERFSAEFPKEGPSILRIQQVVRGDSAAYFCASSPQRENIQYFGAGTRLSVL.

This clone was observed a few times. The chain recombines TRBV30 with TRBJ2-7; D is possibly TRBD1 or TRBD2 (5 bases each). V was cut by 5 bases and J by 2 bases, with 16 bases left in between. Germline-derived CDR1 and CDR2 are GTSNPN and SVGIG (reference sequence). This CDR3 has 14 amino acids. This chain's CDR3 is CAWGQPGRAYEQYF. In nucleotides, the CDR3 is TGTGCCTGGGGACAACCCGGGCGGGCCTACGAGCAGTACTTC. The full variable domain, completed using reference TRBV30 and TRBJ2-7, is SQTIHQWPATLVQPVGSPLSLECTVEGTSNPNLYWYRQAAGRGLQLLFYSVGIGQISSEVPQNLSASRPQDRQFILSSKKLLLSDSGFYLCAWGQPGRAYEQYFGPGTRLTVT.

V is TRBV4-1 and J is TRBJ2-3, with 7 bases matching TRBD1. Germline assignment: CDR1 MGHRA and CDR2 YSYEKL. V was pared by 4 bases and J by 2 bases, with 6 bases of the junction left unmatched. This CDR3 contains 15 residues. Written as DNA, the CDR3 is TGCGCCAGCAGCCTATGGGACAGACCCACAGATACGCAGTATTTT. Translated: CASSLWDRPTDTQYF.

The genes are TRBV5-3 and TRBJ1-5, with TRBD1 as a possible D gene (6 bases). TRBV5-3 is an ORF, and what it does is uncertain. The V end lost 4 bases, the J end lost 6 bases, and 17 bases lay between the germline ends. The CDR3 totals 15 residues. CDR3 in DNA: TGTGCCAGAAGCAACCGCAGACAGGTGGGTCAGCCCCAGCATTTT. It yields the protein CARSNRRQVGQPQHF.

The rearrangement links TRBV5-1 to TRBJ1-6; D is undetermined. Germline V lookup: CDR1 SGHRS, CDR2 YFSETQ. The V end lost 4 bases, the J end lost 8 bases, and 4 bases lay between the germline ends. The CDR3 is 11 residues long. In DNA, the CDR3 is TGCGCCAGCAGCCATTATTCACCCCTCCACTTT. As protein: CASSHYSPLHF.

The rearrangement uses TRBV7-9 and TRBJ1-2; D remains unclear. The germline V gene encodes CDR1 SEHNR and CDR2 FQNEAQ (reference sequence). The V end lost 5 bases, the J end lost 4 bases, and 14 bases lay between the germline ends. CDR3 size: 14 residues. Here the CDR3 DNA reads TGTGCCAGCAGCCTTCGGGAAGGTAGCTATGGCTACACCTTC. Residues: CASSLREGSYGYTF. Together with reference TRBV7-9 and TRBJ1-2, the CDR3 gives the full variable domain: DTGVSQNPRHKITKRGQNVTFRCDPISEHNRLYWYRQTLGQGPEFLTYFQNEAQLEKSRLLSDRFSAERPKGSFSTLEIQRTEQGDSAMYLCASSLREGSYGYTFGSGTRLTVV.

This clone was observed once. The V gene is TRBV12-3 or TRBV12-4, the J gene TRBJ1-2, with D tentatively TRBD1 (5 bases). This CDR3 region has 11 residues. Trimming took 4 bases from V and 7 from J, leaving 7 bases between them. For the CDR3, the DNA is TGTGCCAGCAGTTCTCAGGGTGGCTACACCTTC. This sequence encodes CASSSQGGYTF.

Comment on this clone: Sequence at one end of the junction differs from germline and may be a read error. The CDR3 sequence is CVSRIQGWGYTF. The DNA of the CDR3 is TGTGTCAGCAGGATACAGGGTTGGGGCTACACCTTC. The chain links TRBV6-5 to TRBJ1-2, with a tentative D call TRBD1 (6 bases). There are 12 residues in the CDR3. From germline, CDR1 is MNHEY and CDR2 SVGAGI.

Of note for this clone: Mismatch with germline at one junction end may stem from a read error. The V gene is TRBV7-9, the J gene TRBJ1-1; 8 bases map to TRBD1. Per germline, CDR1 SEHNR and CDR2 FQNEAQ (reference sequence). The CDR3 spans 12 residues. CDR3 sequence reads: CASSLAGQGAIF. The CDR3 DNA reads TGTGCCAGCAGCTTAGCGGGTCAGGGGGCCATCTTT.

The J gene is TRBJ2-5, the V gene TRBV5-1; D is perhaps TRBD1 (6 bases). CDR1 and CDR2 (germline): SGHRS, YFSETQ. V gave up 1 base and J gave up 1 base, with 11 bases separating them. This CDR3 contains 15 residues. The DNA of the CDR3 is TGCGCCAGCAGCTTGTCTGGGACACCCCAAGAGACCCAGTACTTC. Its protein product is CASSLSGTPQETQYF.

The chain links TRBV10-3 to TRBJ1-2; no definite D call. Trimming pared 3 bases from V and 8 bases from J, leaving 13 bases between. The CDR3 has 13 amino acids. The germline CDR1 and CDR2 sequences are ENHRY and SYGVKD. The DNA of the CDR3 is TGTGCCATCAGTGATCCTCCACCGGGGGGCTACACCTTC. This gives the protein CAISDPPPGGYTF.

V and J are TRBV19 and TRBJ1-1; a weak D match, TRBD1 (5 bases). The ends were cut back, 6 bases at V and 3 bases at J, with 20 bases in the middle. From germline, CDR1 is LNHDA and CDR2 SQIVND (reference sequence). The CDR3 contains 16 residues. Written as DNA, the CDR3 is TGTGCCAGTAGAAGTCAGGGCGAGAGAAAGGACACTGAAGCTTTCTTT. Translating gives CASRSQGERKDTEAFF.

The chain combines TRBV9 with TRBJ2-1, with 7 bases fitting TRBD1. Trimming cost V 6 bases and J 7 bases; bases outside gene matches: 16. The CDR3 contains 16 residues. Germline CDR1 SGDLS, CDR2 YYNGEE. CDR3 nucleotides: TGTGCCAGCACCTTCATGGACGAGAAGGGGGCGAATGAGCAGTTCTTC. Translated, it gives CASTFMDEKGANEQFF.

The rearrangement uses TRBV5-1 and TRBJ1-4, with 11 bases aligning to TRBD1. Looked up from germline, CDR1 is SGHRS and CDR2 is YFSETQ. This CDR3 has 17 amino acids. J lost 3 bases, V lost 4 bases, and 8 bases had no gene match. In nucleotides, the CDR3 is TGCGCCAGCAGCCTCGGGGGACAGGGGGGAGCTAATGAAAAACTGTTTTTT. Amino acids: CASSLGGQGGANEKLFF.